This is a list of T cell receptor beta chains from one sample in a study of blood T cell repertoires in COVID-19. The protocol was immunoSEQ multiplex PCR, while the TCRdb copy is restricted to in-frame clones and leaves out a portion. Here the sample spans a few hundred thousand clones, 90% to 95% being singletons. Sequencing input: PBMCs or T cells enriched from blood (not recorded which). The receptors originated from a human donor in a cohort exposed to, infected with or recovered from COVID-19 (not recorded which). The donor label of this sample is uncertain. Both conserved end residues are part of each CDR3. The D gene is left open where the match is weak. Clone size appears in some rows only: once, few, many, or a class for an expanded clone.

d_call j_call clone_size v_call cdr3_nt cdr3_aa
. TRBJ1-2 . TRBV2 TGTGCCAGCAGTGATCCAGGGAGGGGCTACACCTTC CASSDPGRGYTF
. TRBJ2-5 . TRBV5-1 TGCGCCAGCAGCTTGGCCGGAGGGGTCAAGACCCAGTACTTC CASSLAGGVKTQYF
TRBD1 TRBJ1-2 . TRBV5-1 TGCGCCAGCAGCACAGGGGCTAACTATGGCTACACCTTC CASSTGANYGYTF
TRBD1 TRBJ1-1 . TRBV5-1 TGCGCCAGCAGCGGACAGGGTACGGACACTGAAGCTTTCTTT CASSGQGTDTEAFF
. TRBJ1-1 . TRBV5-1 TGCGCCAGCAGCTTGGCTGTCAGACCGGGTGAGGCTTTCTTT CASSLAVRPGEAFF
TRBD1 TRBJ1-2 . TRBV30 TGTGCCTGGGAGGACAGGGGCCTTGATGGCTACACCTTC CAWEDRGLDGYTF
. TRBJ2-3 . TRBV4-3 TGCGCCAGCAGCCCTGGCAGGGTAGGCACAGATACGCAGTATTTT CASSPGRVGTDTQYF
TRBD1 TRBJ2-7 . TRBV9 TGTGCCAGCTCCAGGGCAGGGGGTTTGGGCGAGCAGTACTTC CASSRAGGLGEQYF
. TRBJ2-3 . TRBV9 TGTGCCAGCAGCTTCTCACAAGGCCGGGGGACAGATACGCAGTATTTT CASSFSQGRGTDTQYF
. TRBJ1-1 once TRBV7-9 TGTGCCAGCAGCCCCAATACCTCACCCAGCGAAGGTTTCTTT CASSPNTSPSEGFF
. TRBJ2-3 . TRBV24-1 TGTGCCACCAGTGGGAGTAAGGTCACAGATACGCAGTATTTT CATSGSKVTDTQYF
. TRBJ1-1 . TRBV27 TGTGCCAGCAGCCACCAGGAGGAGTCGACTGAAGCTTTCTTT CASSHQEESTEAFF
. TRBJ1-6 . TRBV15 TGTGCCACCAGCACCCACAGCGCGGGGAATTCACCCCTCCACTTT CATSTHSAGNSPLHF
TRBD1 TRBJ1-1 . TRBV25-1 TGTGCCAGCCATTTTGGACAGGGGACTGAAGCTTTCTTT CASHFGQGTEAFF
. TRBJ1-1 . TRBV29-1 TGCAGCGTTGAGACAGGCCGTACCTACACTGAAGCTTTCTTT CSVETGRTYTEAFF
. TRBJ2-1 . TRBV30 TGTGCCGGTCGGAGGGGGGGCAGTCCTGAGCAGTTCTTC CAGRRGGSPEQFF
. TRBJ2-2 . TRBV24-1 TGTGCCACCAGTGATTCCGTCCCCGGGGAGCTGTTTTTT CATSDSVPGELFF
. TRBJ1-1 . TRBV5-1 TGCGCCAGCAGCTTTCGGTCGAGCACTGAAGCTTTCTTT CASSFRSSTEAFF
TRBD1 TRBJ2-3 . TRBV4-3 TGCGCCAGCAGCCAAGAGACAGGGATAGGCACAGATACGCAGTATTTT CASSQETGIGTDTQYF
. TRBJ2-5 . TRBV30 TGTGCCTGGAGTCCTCGAGGGAAAGAGACCCAGTACTTC CAWSPRGKETQYF
. TRBJ1-2 . TRBV3-1/TRBV3-2 TGTGCCAGCAGCCACAGGGTCCTCTCTGGTGGCTACACCTTC CASSHRVLSGGYTF
TRBD2 TRBJ2-3 . TRBV4-1 TGCGCCAGCAGCCCCCCCGCTAGCGGGGGCCTTGCTAGCACAGATACGCAGTATTTT CASSPPASGGLASTDTQYF
. TRBJ1-5 . TRBV6-1 TGTGCCAGCAGTGATAGGAGGGCTAGCAATCAGCCCCAGCATTTT CASSDRRASNQPQHF
TRBD2 TRBJ2-3 . TRBV14 TGTGCCAGCAGCCAGCTGACTAGCGGGACCCTAGATACGCAGTATTTT CASSQLTSGTLDTQYF
. TRBJ2-1 . TRBV5-1 TGCGCCAGCAGCTTGTTGGCTACGGGGGCCTACAATGAGCAGTTCTTC CASSLLATGAYNEQFF
. TRBJ1-1 . TRBV2 TGTGCCAGCAGCATGCAGGACACTGAAGCTTTCTTT CASSMQDTEAFF